Below are 15 T cell receptor beta chains sequenced from a single sample in a study of blood T cell repertoires in COVID-19. Only in-frame clones appear in the TCRdb table, and some are missing; sequencing was by immunoSEQ multiplex PCR. This sample has about 260,000 clones; about 89% occur once, and the top ten carry 1.5%. Sequenced input: peripheral blood. The receptor source for this set is a woman aged 40 to 55 who had recovered from COVID-19.

This chain joins TRBV5-1 and TRBJ1-1, with TRBD1 matching over 9 bases. There are 15 residues in the CDR3. V shed 4 bases, J shed 1 base, and the junction held 5 bases outside the gene matches. The germline V gene encodes CDR1 SGHRS and CDR2 YFSETQ. The CDR3 DNA sequence: TGCGCCAGCAGCCCTGGACAGGGGACGAACACTGAAGCTTTCTTT. Residues: CASSPGQGTNTEAFF.

This clone appeared a few times. V usage is TRBV7-2 and J usage is TRBJ1-6; D might be TRBD1 (5 bases). CDR1 and CDR2 from the germline V gene are SGHTA and FQGNSA. The CDR3 has 13 residues. The V end was cut by 1 base, the J end by 9 bases, with 7 bases between. DNA for the CDR3: TGTGCCAGCAGCTTAGTCGGGGGTTCACCCCTCCACTTT. Translated, it gives CASSLVGGSPLHF. Full variable domain (remainder filled in from reference TRBV7-2 and TRBJ1-6): GAGVSQSPSNKVTEKGKDVELRCDPISGHTALYWYRQSLGQGLEFLIYFQGNSAPDKSGLPSDRFSAERTGGSVSTLTIQRTQQEDSAVYLCASSLVGGSPLHFGNGTRLTVT.

The rearrangement joins TRBV6-5 to TRBJ1-5; D may be TRBD1 (6 bases). Germline V gene data show CDR1 as MNHEY and CDR2 as SVGAGI. V lost 10 bases, J lost 3 bases, and 13 bases lay in between. The CDR3 extends over 13 amino acids. The CDR3 nucleotides are TGTGCCACGATGGACAGCATCAATCAGCCCCAGCATTTT. As protein: CATMDSINQPQHF.

The chain joins TRBV5-1 to TRBJ2-5; D call uncertain. The CDR3 has 13 residues. The V gene lost 1 base and the J gene lost 3 bases, with 7 bases spanning the gap. Germline V gene lookup returns CDR1 SGHRS and CDR2 YFSETQ. The CDR3 loop reads CASSLFPEETQYF. In nucleotides, the CDR3 is TGCGCCAGCAGCTTGTTCCCGGAAGAGACCCAGTACTTC.

The V gene is TRBV2, the J gene TRBJ2-6; a possible D gene is TRBD2 (6 bases). Germline CDR1 reads SNHLY; CDR2 reads FYNNEI. Trimming stripped 3 bases from V and 0 bases from J, with 12 bases between. The CDR3 loop spans 17 amino acids. CDR3 protein: CASSEGLLSSGANVLTF. In DNA form, the CDR3 reads TGTGCCAGCAGTGAGGGACTCCTCAGCTCTGGGGCCAACGTCCTGACTTTC.

V gene TRBV7-2 combines with J gene TRBJ1-4; D gene uncertain. Germline V lookup: CDR1 SGHTA, CDR2 FQGNSA. This CDR3 is 16 amino acids long. The V gene lost 5 bases and the J gene lost 3 bases, with 16 bases spanning the gap. The CDR3 protein is CASSLGAAEANEKLFF. In nucleotides, the CDR3 is TGTGCCAGCAGCCTAGGAGCGGCCGAGGCTAATGAAAAACTGTTTTTT.

CDR3 residues: CASSLASRQGYEQYF. The DNA for the CDR3 is TGTGCCAGCAGCTTAGCCTCACGACAGGGCTACGAGCAGTACTTC. The rearrangement links TRBV7-6 to TRBJ2-7, with TRBD1 identical over 7 bases. The V gene end was trimmed by 0 bases and the J gene end by 3 bases; junction bases not matched to a gene: 5. Germline V gene data show CDR1 as SGHVS and CDR2 as FNYEAQ. CDR3 length: 15 amino acids.

This clone has just a few counts. This chain uses TRBV5-1 with TRBJ1-4; a weak D match, TRBD1 (6 bases). V lost 7 bases and J 3 bases, leaving 10 bases between the germline ends. This CDR3 comprises 13 residues. Per the germline V gene, CDR1 is SGHRS and CDR2 is YFSETQ. In nucleotides, the CDR3 is TGCGCCAGCCGAGGGGGGGCTAATGAAAAACTGTTTTTT. It specifies CASRGGANEKLFF.

This sequence joins TRBV5-5 and TRBJ1-1, with a possible D match to TRBD1 (5 bases). The V gene's germline CDR1 is SGHKS and CDR2 YYEKEE (reference sequence). V was trimmed by 5 bases and J by 6 bases, leaving 14 bases between them. The CDR3 totals 13 residues. The CDR3, as DNA: TGTGCCAGCAGGCGGGGGGTCGGGCCTGAAGCTTTCTTT. This translates into CASRRGVGPEAFF.

This chain uses TRBV7-9 with TRBJ1-5, with D tentatively TRBD1 (5 bases). Germline CDR1 and CDR2: SEHNR and FQNEAQ (reference sequence). This CDR3 comprises 15 residues. The germline V and J ends were trimmed by 5 bases and 0 bases, with 11 bases remaining between them. As DNA, the CDR3 is TGTGCCAGCAGCCCCGGGGGGGGTAGCAATCAGCCCCAGCATTTT. This encodes CASSPGGGSNQPQHF.

This sequence joins TRBV9 and TRBJ1-3; D gene ambiguous. The germline V gene has CDR1 SGDLS and CDR2 YYNGEE. V dropped 3 bases and J dropped 4 bases, with 17 bases sitting between them. This CDR3 contains 16 residues. The CDR3 DNA reads TGTGCCAGCAGCGACAGCCAGAGGGCGAGGGGAAACACCATATATTTT. Translated, it gives CASSDSQRARGNTIYF.

The V call is TRBV30, the J call TRBJ1-3, with a tentative D call TRBD1 (5 bases). Germline lookup yields CDR1 GTSNPN and CDR2 SVGIG (reference sequence). The CDR3 extends over 14 amino acids. Trimming stripped 2 bases from V and 0 bases from J, with 8 bases between. As DNA, the CDR3 is TGTGCCTGGAGTCAAGGGGTCTCTGGAAACACCATATATTTT. This translates into CAWSQGVSGNTIYF. Together with reference TRBV30 and TRBJ1-3, the CDR3 gives the full variable domain: SQTIHQWPATLVQPVGSPLSLECTVEGTSNPNLYWYRQAAGRGLQLLFYSVGIGQISSEVPQNLSASRPQDRQFILSSKKLLLSDSGFYLCAWSQGVSGNTIYFGEGSWLTVV.

V and J are TRBV18 and TRBJ2-2; 7 positions match TRBD1. The CDR3 totals 17 residues. V trimming: 4 bases; J trimming: 0 bases; junction bases outside the gene matches: 8. Germline lookup yields CDR1 KGHSH and CDR2 LQKENI. CDR3 in DNA: TGTGCCAGCTCACTTCTTTGGACAGGCCCGAACACCGGGGAGCTGTTTTTT. Its translation is CASSLLWTGPNTGELFF.

The chain carries TRBV19 and TRBJ2-5, with D perhaps matching TRBD1 (6 bases). From germline, CDR1 is LNHDA and CDR2 SQIVND (reference sequence). The CDR3 has 14 amino acids. V lost 4 bases to trimming and J lost 1 base, with 10 bases between them. The CDR3 DNA follows: TGTGCCAGTAGTACCTGGGGGCTCCAAGAGACCCAGTACTTC. Translation gives CASSTWGLQETQYF.

In this sample, this clone turned up a few times. The chain uses TRBV9 and TRBJ2-7, with D possibly TRBD2 on 5 matching bases. V was shortened by 3 bases and J by 3 bases, with 10 bases between the two germline ends. The length of the CDR3 is 13 residues. Per germline, CDR1 SGDLS and CDR2 YYNGEE. CDR3 in amino acids: CASSAGWGYEQYF. CDR3 sequence (DNA): TGTGCCAGCAGCGCGGGGTGGGGCTACGAGCAGTACTTC.